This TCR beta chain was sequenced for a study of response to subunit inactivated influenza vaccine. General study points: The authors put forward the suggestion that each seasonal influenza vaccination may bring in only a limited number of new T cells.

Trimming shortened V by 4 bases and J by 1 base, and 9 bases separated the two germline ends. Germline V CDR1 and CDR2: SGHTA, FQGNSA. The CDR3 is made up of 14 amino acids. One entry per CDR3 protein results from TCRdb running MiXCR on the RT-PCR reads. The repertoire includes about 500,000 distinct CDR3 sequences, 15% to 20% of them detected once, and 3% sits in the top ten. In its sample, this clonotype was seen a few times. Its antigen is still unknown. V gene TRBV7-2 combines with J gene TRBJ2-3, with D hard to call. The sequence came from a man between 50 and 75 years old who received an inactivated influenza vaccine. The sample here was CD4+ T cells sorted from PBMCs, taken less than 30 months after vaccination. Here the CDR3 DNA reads TGTGCCAGCAGCTCCCAGTGGGGCACAGATACGCAGTATTTT. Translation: CASSSQWGTDTQYF.